A single sample is the source of the 26 T cell receptor beta chains below, sequenced in a study of blood T cell repertoires in COVID-19. This table comes from immunoSEQ multiplex PCR, and its TCRdb copy is limited to in-frame clones, with some not included. Of some 140,000 clones in the sample, about four fifths were seen once. Sequencing used peripheral blood. These receptors originate from a woman of 80 years or more with acute or convalescent COVID-19.

The CDR3 reads CASSSGGGTNYGYTF. The CDR3 coding sequence is TGTGCCAGTAGTTCCGGGGGGGGCACAAACTATGGCTACACCTTC. The chain recombines TRBV19 with TRBJ1-2; the D gene is possibly TRBD1 (6 bases). CDR3 size: 15 residues. Germline-derived CDR1 and CDR2 are LNHDA and SQIVND (reference sequence). V gave up 5 bases and J gave up 2 bases, with 15 bases separating them.

In this sample, this clone turned up once. The chain combines TRBV10-3 with TRBJ1-1, with 7 bases fitting TRBD1. Trimming at V came to 2 bases and at J to 0 bases, leaving 3 bases not matched to a gene. The CDR3 is made up of 15 amino acids. Germline CDR1 and CDR2: ENHRY and SYGVKD. The CDR3 coding sequence is TGTGCCATCAGTGAGGACAGGGCCTTGAACACTGAAGCTTTCTTT. Its translation is CAISEDRALNTEAFF.

V and J are TRBV29-1 and TRBJ1-2; the D gene is possibly TRBD1 (5 bases). CDR1 SQVTM and CDR2 ANQGSEA come from the germline V gene. V lost 4 bases and J 1 base, leaving 13 bases between the germline ends. The CDR3 is 14 amino acids. DNA for the CDR3: TGCAGCGTTGGTTCCGTCCAGGGTAACTATGGCTACACCTTC. As protein: CSVGSVQGNYGYTF.

This clone was seen a few times. This sequence joins TRBV5-1 and TRBJ2-5; tentative D call: TRBD1 (6 bases). Germline CDR1 and CDR2: SGHRS and YFSETQ. Trimming shortened V by 5 bases and J by 4 bases, and 18 bases separated the two germline ends. The CDR3 is 15 amino acids. CDR3 sequence reads: CASRRGTGMGETQYF. The CDR3 nucleotides are TGCGCCAGCAGGAGGGGGACCGGAATGGGAGAGACCCAGTACTTC.

The rearrangement uses TRBV5-4 and TRBJ2-7, with no clear D. Per germline, CDR1 SGHNT and CDR2 YYREEE (reference sequence). V was pared by 4 bases and J by 1 base, with 12 bases between. The CDR3 length is 14 residues. Written as DNA, the CDR3 is TGTGCCAGCAGCCCCCGGGTTAGATCCTACGAGCAGTACTTC. It codes for CASSPRVRSYEQYF.

The J gene is TRBJ2-3, the V gene TRBV4-1; D is ambiguous. The germline gives CDR1 MGHRA, CDR2 YSYEKL. V lost 0 bases and J 4 bases, leaving 11 bases between the germline ends. The CDR3 totals 15 residues. The CDR3 bases are TGCGCCAGCAGCCAAGATTCAACTTTCCCAGATACGCAGTATTTT. Translating it yields CASSQDSTFPDTQYF.

The V gene is TRBV5-1, the J gene TRBJ1-6; 11 nucleotides line up with TRBD1. This CDR3 is 18 amino acids long. Per germline, CDR1 SGHRS and CDR2 YFSETQ. J lost 2 bases, V lost 4 bases, and 8 bases had no gene match. CDR3 amino acids: CASSLDRGRMAYNSPLHF. The CDR3 DNA reads TGCGCCAGCAGCCTGGACAGGGGGCGTATGGCCTATAATTCACCCCTCCACTTT.

The gene calls are TRBV18 and TRBJ1-2; 7 bases match TRBD1. Looked up from germline, CDR1 is KGHSH and CDR2 is LQKENI. With 2 bases clipped from V and 6 bases from J, the junction kept 6 bases outside the gene matches. The CDR3 length is 14 residues. The CDR3 loop is CASSPRTGEHGYTF. CDR3 bases: TGTGCCAGCTCACCAAGGACAGGCGAACATGGCTACACCTTC.

V and J are TRBV3-1 (or the pseudogene TRBV3-2) and TRBJ2-7; TRBD1 agrees at 7 bases. V gave up 4 bases and J gave up 0 bases; unmatched junction bases: 9. The CDR3 is 16 residues long. Looked up from germline, CDR1 is LGHDT and CDR2 is YNNKEL (reference sequence). CDR3 in amino acids: CASSLQGTITSYEQYF. The CDR3 DNA sequence: TGTGCCAGCAGCCTACAGGGGACAATTACCTCCTACGAGCAGTACTTC.

The chain employs TRBV19 and TRBJ2-6; D may be TRBD1 (5 bases). V lost 6 bases to trimming and J lost 4 bases, with 13 bases between them. CDR3 size: 15 residues. Germline CDR1 is LNHDA and CDR2 is SQIVND (reference sequence). Written as DNA, the CDR3 is TGTGCCAGTAGAGCAGGGTTTACCGGGGCCAACGTCCTGACTTTC. It encodes CASRAGFTGANVLTF. Using reference TRBV19 and TRBJ2-6 for the parts outside the CDR3, the full variable domain is DGGITQSPKYLFRKEGQNVTLSCEQNLNHDAMYWYRQDPGQGLRLIYYSQIVNDFQKGDIAEGYSVSREKKESFPLTVTSAQKNPTAFYLCASRAGFTGANVLTFGAGSRLTVL.

The chain recombines TRBV21-1 with TRBJ2-3; TRBD1 is the table's D call, not checked against the DNA. TRBV21-1 constitutes a pseudogene. This CDR3 has 18 residues. The CDR3 here is CASSRQEKGQGITDTQYF. CDR3 nucleotide sequence: TGTGCCAGCAGCCGCCAGGAGAAGGGACAGGGAATCACAGATACGCAGTATTTT.

In its sample, this clone was seen once. The CDR3 DNA reads as TGTGCCAGCAGCCAAAGCACGGGGACAGGGGGTGGCCGCTGGGAGCAGTACTTC. Residues: CASSQSTGTGGGRWEQYF. V usage is TRBV3-1 (or the pseudogene TRBV3-2) and J usage is TRBJ2-7, with TRBD1 matching over 11 bases. V lost 2 bases, J lost 7 bases, and 16 bases stayed unmatched. This CDR3 is built from 18 residues. CDR1 and CDR2 (germline): LGHDT, YNNKEL (reference sequence).

CDR3 sequence (DNA): TGTGCCAGCAGCCAAGTGGCGTGGGGGGTAGGTGGCTACACCTTC. This gives the protein CASSQVAWGVGGYTF. V gene TRBV3-1 (or the pseudogene TRBV3-2) combines with J gene TRBJ1-2; a weak D match, TRBD1 (5 bases). The germline CDR1 and CDR2 sequences are LGHDT and YNNKEL (reference sequence). Between the trimmed V and J ends, which lost 1 base and 7 bases, there was a span of 16 bases. The CDR3 is 15 residues long.

The chain couples TRBV5-4 to TRBJ1-2, with a weak D call TRBD1 (6 bases). The CDR3 contains 13 residues. Germline CDR1 reads SGHNT; CDR2 reads YYREEE (reference sequence). V was trimmed by 1 base and J by 8 bases, leaving 12 bases between them. CDR3 coding DNA: TGTGCCAGCAGCTTGAGGGGGACCGAAGGCTACACCTTC. Residues: CASSLRGTEGYTF.

The chain has TRBV6-5 and TRBJ1-1; 7 bases line up with TRBD1. J gave up 4 bases and V 3 bases, and 2 bases lay outside the gene matches. Germline values: CDR1 MNHEY, CDR2 SVGAGI. The CDR3 contains 13 residues. CDR3 amino acids: CASSYTGATEAFF. The CDR3 bases are TGTGCCAGCAGTTATACAGGGGCCACTGAAGCTTTCTTT.

The V gene is TRBV10-1, the J gene TRBJ2-2; D remains unclear. V was clipped by 1 base and J by 7 bases, with 10 bases between them. This CDR3 region has 14 residues. Germline V gene data show CDR1 as WNHNN and CDR2 as SYGVQD (reference sequence). The CDR3 protein is CASSELALYGELFF. Written as DNA, the CDR3 is TGCGCCAGCAGTGAGTTGGCTTTGTACGGGGAGCTGTTTTTT.

The rearrangement links TRBV5-4 to TRBJ2-7, with TRBD1 matching 7 bases. V trimming: 0 bases; J trimming: 4 bases; junction bases outside the gene matches: 16. Germline V gives CDR1 SGHNT, CDR2 YYREEE (reference sequence). The CDR3 runs to 18 residues. CDR3 amino acids: CASSLDPSTGRLGYEQYF. The DNA of the CDR3 is TGTGCCAGCAGCTTGGACCCTTCGACAGGGCGATTAGGGTACGAGCAGTACTTC.

The chain employs TRBV5-4 and TRBJ1-1; 8 bases match TRBD1. The V gene's germline CDR1 is SGHNT and CDR2 YYREEE (reference sequence). This CDR3 contains 13 residues. V lost 4 bases to trimming and J lost 3 bases; unmatched junction nucleotides: 2. For the CDR3, the DNA is TGTGCCAGCAGCCCGGGACAGGACACTGAAGCTTTCTTT. It codes for CASSPGQDTEAFF.

The sample holds one count of this clone. V and J are TRBV5-1 and TRBJ2-5; 8 bases are shared with TRBD1. The V and J ends lost 4 bases and 5 bases, in that order; junction bases with no gene match: 10. The CDR3 has 15 amino acids. CDR1 is SGHRS and CDR2 is YFSETQ in the germline V gene. CDR3 coding DNA: TGCGCCAGCAGCCTGGGACAGGCCTTAGGGGAGACCCAGTACTTC. Translated: CASSLGQALGETQYF.

V gene TRBV5-1 combines with J gene TRBJ2-2; D unresolved. The CDR3 extends over 15 amino acids. CDR1 and CDR2 (germline): SGHRS, YFSETQ. V lost 0 bases and J 0 bases, leaving 6 bases between the germline ends. This CDR3 is CASSLGLANTGELFF. The CDR3, as DNA: TGCGCCAGCAGCTTGGGGCTAGCGAACACCGGGGAGCTGTTTTTT.

The V and J genes are TRBV7-2 and TRBJ1-4; 7 bases align to TRBD1. This CDR3 region has 15 residues. Germline CDR1 and CDR2: SGHTA and FQGNSA. V lost 5 bases to trimming and J lost 6 bases; unmatched junction nucleotides: 9. DNA of the CDR3: TGTGCCAGCAGCGTGAACAGGGGAAGAGATGAAAAACTGTTTTTT. Its translation: CASSVNRGRDEKLFF.

The chain couples TRBV6-5 to TRBJ1-3; no clear D gene. The CDR3 has 14 amino acids. Germline loops: CDR1 MNHEY, CDR2 SVGAGI. V gave up 6 bases and J gave up 1 base, with 10 bases separating them. This CDR3 reads CASSTSESGNTIYF. In DNA, the CDR3 is TGTGCCAGCAGCACAAGTGAATCTGGAAACACCATATATTTT.

The CDR3 loop reads CASGNRGSGELFF. Written as DNA, the CDR3 is TGTGCCAGCGGTAACAGGGGTTCTGGGGAGCTGTTTTTT. The chain has TRBV2 and TRBJ2-2, with 7 bases aligning to TRBD1. The trim removed 8 bases at V and 8 bases at J, leaving 8 bases unmatched. Looked up from germline, CDR1 is SNHLY and CDR2 is FYNNEI. The CDR3 is 13 residues long.

The chain links TRBV5-1 to TRBJ2-7; 8 nucleotides agree with TRBD2. CDR3 length: 14 residues. The germline V gene encodes CDR1 SGHRS and CDR2 YFSETQ. The trim removed 2 bases at V and 1 base at J, leaving 2 bases unmatched. CDR3 DNA sequence: TGCGCCAGCAGCTTAAGCGGGGGTTCCTACGAGCAGTACTTC. This encodes CASSLSGGSYEQYF.

The chain carries TRBV5-6 and TRBJ1-5, with 9 bases aligning to TRBD1. Trimming took 3 bases from V and 4 from J; bases not matched to a gene: 2. The germline CDR1 and CDR2 sequences are SGHDT and YYEEEE. The CDR3 is 14 residues long. DNA for the CDR3: TGTGCCAGCAGCTCGACAGGGGGAAATCAGCCCCAGCATTTT. It codes for CASSSTGGNQPQHF.

This clone was detected once. In nucleotides, the CDR3 is TGCGCCAGCAGCCCTTCGGGGGGTAGGGCTGAAGCTTTCTTT. Amino acid sequence: CASSPSGGRAEAFF. The chain uses TRBV5-1 and TRBJ1-1; D possibly corresponds to TRBD1 (5 bases). V shed 4 bases and J shed 6 bases, with 16 bases lying between them. From germline, CDR1 is SGHRS and CDR2 YFSETQ. The CDR3 has 14 amino acids.